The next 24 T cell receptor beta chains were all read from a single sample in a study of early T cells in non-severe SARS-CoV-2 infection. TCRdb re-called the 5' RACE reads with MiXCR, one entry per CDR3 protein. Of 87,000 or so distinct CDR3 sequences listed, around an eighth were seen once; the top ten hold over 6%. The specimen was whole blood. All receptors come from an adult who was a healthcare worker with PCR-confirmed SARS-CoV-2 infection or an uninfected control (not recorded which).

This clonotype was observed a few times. CDR3 in amino acids: CASSDRAGELDGYTF. The CDR3 DNA reads as TGTGCCAGCAGTGATCGGGCAGGAGAACTAGATGGCTACACCTTC. This sequence joins TRBV2 and TRBJ1-2; D ambiguous. The CDR3 is 15 amino acids. Per the germline V gene, CDR1 is SNHLY and CDR2 is FYNNEI. Trimming took 3 bases from V and 6 from J, leaving 17 bases between them.

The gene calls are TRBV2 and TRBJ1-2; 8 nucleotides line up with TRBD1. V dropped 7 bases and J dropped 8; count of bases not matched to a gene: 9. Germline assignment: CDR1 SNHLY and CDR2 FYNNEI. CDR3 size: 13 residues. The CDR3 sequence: CASTQTGENGYTF. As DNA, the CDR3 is TGTGCCAGCACCCAGACAGGGGAAAACGGCTACACCTTC. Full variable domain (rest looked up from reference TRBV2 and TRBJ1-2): EPEVTQTPSHQVTQMGQEVILRCVPISNHLYFYWYRQILGQKVEFLVSFYNNEISEKSEIFDDQFSVERPDGSNFTLKIRSTKLEDSAMYFCASTQTGENGYTFGSGTRLTVV.

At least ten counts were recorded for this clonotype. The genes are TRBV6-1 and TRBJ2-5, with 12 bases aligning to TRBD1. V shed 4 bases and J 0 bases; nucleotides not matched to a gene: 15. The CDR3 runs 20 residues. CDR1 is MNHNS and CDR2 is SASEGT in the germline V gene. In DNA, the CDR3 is TGTGCCAGCAGTGCCGAGTCCGGGACAGGGGGCGTCGGGTACCAAGAGACCCAGTACTTC. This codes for CASSAESGTGGVGYQETQYF.

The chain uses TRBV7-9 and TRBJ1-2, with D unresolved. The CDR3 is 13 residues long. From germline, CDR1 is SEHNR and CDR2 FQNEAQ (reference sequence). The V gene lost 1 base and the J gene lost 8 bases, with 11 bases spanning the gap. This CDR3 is CASSLEPFLGYTF. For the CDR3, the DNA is TGTGCCAGCAGCTTAGAACCCTTTTTGGGCTACACCTTC.

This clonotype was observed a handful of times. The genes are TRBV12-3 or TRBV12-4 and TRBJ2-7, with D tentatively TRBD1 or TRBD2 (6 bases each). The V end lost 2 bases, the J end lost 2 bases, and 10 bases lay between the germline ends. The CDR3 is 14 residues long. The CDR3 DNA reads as TGTGCCAGCAGTTTACTCGGGGGCCCCTACGAGCAGTACTTC. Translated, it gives CASSLLGGPYEQYF.

CDR3 sequence reads: CASSEGLYYPYNEQFF. DNA for the CDR3: TGTGCCAGCAGCGAGGGCCTGTACTACCCCTACAATGAGCAGTTCTTC. V and J are TRBV7-2 and TRBJ2-1; the D gene is possibly TRBD2 (5 bases). Germline CDR1 is SGHTA and CDR2 is FQGNSA. The CDR3 contains 16 residues. Trimming took 5 bases from V and 2 from J, leaving 16 bases between them.

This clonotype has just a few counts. The CDR3 nucleotides are TGTGCCAGCAGCTTACCCCCCGGCGAGCAGTACTTC. It yields the protein CASSLPPGEQYF. The J gene is TRBJ2-7, the V gene TRBV7-6; D is uncertain. Deletions cut 2 bases from V and 6 bases from J, with 8 bases between. Germline assignment: CDR1 SGHVS and CDR2 FNYEAQ. The CDR3 runs to 12 residues.

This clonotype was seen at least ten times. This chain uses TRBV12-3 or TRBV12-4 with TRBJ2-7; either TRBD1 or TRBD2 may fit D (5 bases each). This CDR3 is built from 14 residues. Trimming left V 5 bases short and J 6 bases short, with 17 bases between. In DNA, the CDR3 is TGTGCCAGCAGTCTCGGTGGGACGGCAGGCGAGCAGTACTTC. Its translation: CASSLGGTAGEQYF.

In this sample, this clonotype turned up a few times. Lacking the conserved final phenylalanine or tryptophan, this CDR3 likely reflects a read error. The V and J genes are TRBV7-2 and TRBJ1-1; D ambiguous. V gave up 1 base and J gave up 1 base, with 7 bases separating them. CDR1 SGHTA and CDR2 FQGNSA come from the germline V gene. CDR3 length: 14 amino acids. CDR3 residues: CASSLEQRNTEAFL. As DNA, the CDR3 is TGTGCCAGCAGCTTAGAACAGAGGAACACTGAAGCTTTCTTG.

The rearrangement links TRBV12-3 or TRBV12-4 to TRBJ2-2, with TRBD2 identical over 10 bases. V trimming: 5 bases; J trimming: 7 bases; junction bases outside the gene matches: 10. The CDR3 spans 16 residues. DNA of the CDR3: TGTGCCAGCAGTCGGTCCGGGACTAGCGTCCGCGGGGAGCTGTTTTTT. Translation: CASSRSGTSVRGELFF.

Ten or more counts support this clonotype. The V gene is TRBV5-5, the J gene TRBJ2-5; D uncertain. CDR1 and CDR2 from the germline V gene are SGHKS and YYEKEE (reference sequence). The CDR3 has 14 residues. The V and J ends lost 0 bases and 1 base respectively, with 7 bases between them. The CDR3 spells CASSLGVIQETQYF. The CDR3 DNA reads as TGTGCCAGCAGCTTGGGGGTGATCCAAGAGACCCAGTACTTC.

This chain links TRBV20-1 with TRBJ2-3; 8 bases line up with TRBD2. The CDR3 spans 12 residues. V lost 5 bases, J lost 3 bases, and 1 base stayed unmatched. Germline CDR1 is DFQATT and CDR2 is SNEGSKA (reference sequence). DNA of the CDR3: TGCAGTGCTGGGACTAGTACAGATACGCAGTATTTT. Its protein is CSAGTSTDTQYF.

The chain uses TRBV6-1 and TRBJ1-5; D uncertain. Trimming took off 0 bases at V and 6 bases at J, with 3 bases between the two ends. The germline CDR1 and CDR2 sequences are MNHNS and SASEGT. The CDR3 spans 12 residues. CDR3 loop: CASSEAGQPQHF. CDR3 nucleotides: TGTGCCAGCAGTGAAGCAGGTCAGCCCCAGCATTTT.

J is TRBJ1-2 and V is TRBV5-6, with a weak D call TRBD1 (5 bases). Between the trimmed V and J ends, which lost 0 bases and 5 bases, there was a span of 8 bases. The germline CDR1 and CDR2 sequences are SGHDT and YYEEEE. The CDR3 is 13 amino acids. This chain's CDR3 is CASSLAQGYGYTF. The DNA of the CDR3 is TGTGCCAGCAGCTTGGCGCAGGGATATGGCTACACCTTC.

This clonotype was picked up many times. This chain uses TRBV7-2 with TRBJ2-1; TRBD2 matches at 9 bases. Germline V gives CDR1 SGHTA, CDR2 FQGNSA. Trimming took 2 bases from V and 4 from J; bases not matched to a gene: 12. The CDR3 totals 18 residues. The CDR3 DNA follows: TGTGCCAGCAGCTTAATGCGCATCAGACTAGCGGTGTACAATGAGCAGTTCTTC. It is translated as CASSLMRIRLAVYNEQFF.

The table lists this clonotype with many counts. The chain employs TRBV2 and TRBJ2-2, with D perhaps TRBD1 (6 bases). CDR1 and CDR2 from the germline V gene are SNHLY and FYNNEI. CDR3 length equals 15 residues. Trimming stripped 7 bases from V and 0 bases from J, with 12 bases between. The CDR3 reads CASTTRTANTGELFF. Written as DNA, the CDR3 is TGTGCCAGCACCACCCGGACAGCGAACACCGGGGAGCTGTTTTTT.

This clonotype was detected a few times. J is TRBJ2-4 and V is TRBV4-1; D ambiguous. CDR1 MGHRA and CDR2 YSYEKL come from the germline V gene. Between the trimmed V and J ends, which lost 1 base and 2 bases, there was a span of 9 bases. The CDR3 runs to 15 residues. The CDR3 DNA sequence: TGCGCCAGCAGCCAAGGGGCTAGTACCAAAAACATTCAGTACTTC. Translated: CASSQGASTKNIQYF.

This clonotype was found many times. This CDR3 is CASSRLNSPLHF. In nucleotides, the CDR3 is TGTGCCAGCAGCCGACTTAATTCACCCCTCCACTTT. The V call is TRBV7-2, the J call TRBJ1-6; no clear D gene. The V end lost 5 bases, the J end lost 6 bases, and 5 bases lay between the germline ends. Per germline, CDR1 SGHTA and CDR2 FQGNSA. CDR3 length: 12 residues. The full variable domain, with the rest looked up from reference TRBV7-2 and TRBJ1-6, is GAGVSQSPSNKVTEKGKDVELRCDPISGHTALYWYRQSLGQGLEFLIYFQGNSAPDKSGLPSDRFSAERTGGSVSTLTIQRTQQEDSAVYLCASSRLNSPLHFGNGTRLTVT.

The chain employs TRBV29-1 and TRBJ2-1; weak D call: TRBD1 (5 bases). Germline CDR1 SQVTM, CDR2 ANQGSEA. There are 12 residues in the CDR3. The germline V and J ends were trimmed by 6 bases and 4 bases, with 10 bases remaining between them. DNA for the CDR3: TGCAGCGTGTCCAACAGGTACAATGAGCAGTTCTTC. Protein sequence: CSVSNRYNEQFF.

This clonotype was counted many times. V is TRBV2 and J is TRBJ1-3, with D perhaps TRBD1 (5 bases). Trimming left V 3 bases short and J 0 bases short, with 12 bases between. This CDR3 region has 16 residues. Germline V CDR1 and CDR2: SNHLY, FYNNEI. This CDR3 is CASSDGAGNSGNTIYF. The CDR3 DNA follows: TGTGCCAGCAGTGATGGGGCAGGAAACTCTGGAAACACCATATATTTT.

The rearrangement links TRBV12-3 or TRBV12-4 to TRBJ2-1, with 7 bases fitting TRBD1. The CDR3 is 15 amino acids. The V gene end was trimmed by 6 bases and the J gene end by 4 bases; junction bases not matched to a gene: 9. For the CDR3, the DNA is TGTGCCAGCAGGCCGACGGGACAGAGATACAATGAGCAGTTCTTC. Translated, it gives CASRPTGQRYNEQFF.

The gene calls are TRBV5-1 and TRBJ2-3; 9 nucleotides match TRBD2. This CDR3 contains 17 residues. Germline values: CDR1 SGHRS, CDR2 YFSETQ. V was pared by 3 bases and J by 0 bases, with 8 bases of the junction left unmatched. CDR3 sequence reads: CASSSGDTSGSTDTQYF. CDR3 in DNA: TGCGCCAGCAGCTCAGGGGACACTAGCGGGAGCACAGATACGCAGTATTTT.

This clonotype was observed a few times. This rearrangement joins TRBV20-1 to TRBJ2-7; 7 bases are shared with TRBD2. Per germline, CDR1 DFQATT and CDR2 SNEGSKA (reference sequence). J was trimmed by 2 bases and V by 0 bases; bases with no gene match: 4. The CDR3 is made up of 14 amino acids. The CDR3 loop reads CSAREGGNAYEQYF. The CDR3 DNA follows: TGCAGTGCTAGAGAGGGAGGGAATGCCTACGAGCAGTACTTC.

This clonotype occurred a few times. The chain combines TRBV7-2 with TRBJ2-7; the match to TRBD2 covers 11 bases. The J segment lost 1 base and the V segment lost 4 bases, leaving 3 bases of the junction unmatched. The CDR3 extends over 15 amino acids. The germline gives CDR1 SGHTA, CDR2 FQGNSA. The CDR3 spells CASSYTSGSSYEQYF. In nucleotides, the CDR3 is TGTGCCAGCAGCTACACTAGCGGGAGTTCCTACGAGCAGTACTTC.